The 25 T cell receptor beta chains reported below all come from one sample, sequenced in a study of cytomegalovirus exposure and HLA in healthy donors. Vbeta (60) and Jbeta (13) primers were used in the PCR. Profiling relied on immunoSEQ multiplex PCR, and the TCRdb table lists in-frame clones only, not all of them. Of 150,000 to 200,000 clones listed, under 85% are singletons. Sequencing was done on a sample of PBMCs. The source of these receptors is a man in his fifties or sixties in good health and CMV-seronegative.

V and J are TRBV27 and TRBJ1-4; TRBD1 is a possible D gene (6 bases). The V end lost 8 bases, the J end lost 10 bases, and 23 bases lay between the germline ends. CDR3 size: 15 residues. Per germline, CDR1 MNHEY and CDR2 SMNVEV (reference sequence). The CDR3 spells CASARDILGRGKLFF. The CDR3 nucleotides are TGTGCCAGCGCTCGGGACATTTTGGGGAGGGGAAAACTGTTTTTT.

The V gene is TRBV2, the J gene TRBJ1-2; 8 bases are a match to TRBD1. Germline V gene lookup returns CDR1 SNHLY and CDR2 FYNNEI. CDR3 length equals 13 residues. V was pared by 4 bases and J by 4 bases, with 2 bases of the junction left unmatched. CDR3 DNA sequence: TGTGCCAGCAGTGGGACAGGGAGCTATGGCTACACCTTC. This translates into CASSGTGSYGYTF.

The rearrangement links TRBV30 to TRBJ1-3; weak D call: TRBD1 (6 bases). The CDR3 has 16 amino acids. Trimming pared 3 bases from V and 0 bases from J, leaving 15 bases between. Germline V gene lookup returns CDR1 GTSNPN and CDR2 SVGIG (reference sequence). CDR3 DNA: TGTGCCTGGAGCATGGGGGGGGCTAACTCTGGAAACACCATATATTTT. Translating it yields CAWSMGGANSGNTIYF.

The chain employs TRBV28 and TRBJ1-5; weak D call: TRBD1 (6 bases). Germline V gene lookup returns CDR1 MDHEN and CDR2 SYDVKM. This CDR3 is built from 12 residues. Trimming cost V 6 bases and J 4 bases, with 7 bases left between them. The CDR3 nucleotides read TGTGCCAGCAGAGGGGGTAATCAGCCCCAGCATTTT. Amino acid sequence: CASRGGNQPQHF. Using reference TRBV28 and TRBJ1-5 for the parts outside the CDR3, the full variable domain is DVKVTQSSRYLVKRTGEKVFLECVQDMDHENMFWYRQDPGLGLRLIYFSYDVKMKEKGDIPEGYSVSREKKERFSLILESASTNQTSMYLCASRGGNQPQHFGDGTRLSIL.

V is TRBV11-2 and J is TRBJ1-1, with TRBD1 as a possible D gene (6 bases). CDR3 length: 13 residues. Trimming shortened V by 8 bases and J by 1 base, and 11 bases separated the two germline ends. Looked up from germline, CDR1 is SGHAT and CDR2 is FQNNGV. CDR3 nucleotides: TGTGCCAGCGGCCGGGGACAGAACACTGAAGCTTTCTTT. Amino acid sequence: CASGRGQNTEAFF.

The rearrangement links TRBV6-5 to TRBJ2-5; possibly TRBD1 for D (6 bases). Trimming took 5 bases from V and 5 from J, leaving 9 bases between them. The CDR3 contains 12 residues. Looked up from germline, CDR1 is MNHEY and CDR2 is SVGAGI. CDR3 coding DNA: TGTGCCAGCAGTCCCCAGGGGGAGACCCAGTACTTC. Translated: CASSPQGETQYF.

This clone was picked up a small number of times. Germline is not matched at one junction end, which may reflect a read error. The rearrangement links TRBV7-7 to TRBJ2-2; no definite D call. CDR3 length equals 13 residues. Germline assignment: CDR1 SSHAT and CDR2 FNYEAQ (reference sequence). The CDR3 DNA follows: TGTGCTAGCAGCCGTGGGCAGACCGGGGAGCTGTTTTTT. Translating gives CASSRGQTGELFF. The entire variable domain, with the rest obtained from reference TRBV7-7 and TRBJ2-2, is as follows: GAGVSQSPRYKVTKRGQDVTLRCDPISSHATLYWYQQALGQGPEFLTYFNYEAQPDKSGLPSDRFSAERPEGSISTLTIQRTEQRDSAMYRCASSRGQTGELFFGEGSRLTVL.

This chain joins TRBV5-1 and TRBJ1-6, with 9 bases matching TRBD1. This CDR3 spans 16 amino acids. V lost 0 bases to trimming and J lost 5 bases; unmatched junction nucleotides: 3. The germline CDR1 and CDR2 sequences are SGHRS and YFSETQ. The CDR3 sequence: CASSLATGGNNSPLHF. CDR3 nucleotide sequence: TGCGCCAGCAGCTTGGCAACAGGGGGCAATAATTCACCCCTCCACTTT.

The chain links TRBV11-1 to TRBJ1-1; TRBD1 aligns across 8 bases. V shed 3 bases and J 11 bases; nucleotides not matched to a gene: 11. Germline loops: CDR1 SGHAT, CDR2 FQDESV (reference sequence). CDR3 length equals 14 residues. The CDR3 nucleotides are TGTGCCAGCAGCTTGAGCAGGGGGCAACGGAGGGCTTTCTTT. Translation: CASSLSRGQRRAFF.

This clone was seen once. The genes are TRBV27 and TRBJ2-7; no reliable D call. Germline CDR1 is MNHEY and CDR2 is SMNVEV (reference sequence). The CDR3 runs to 14 residues. The ends were cut back, 2 bases at V and 2 bases at J, with 10 bases in the middle. CDR3 loop: CASSLLSAPYEQYF. CDR3 coding DNA: TGTGCCAGCAGTTTACTTAGTGCCCCCTACGAGCAGTACTTC.

The CDR3 DNA reads as TGCAGCGTCGGACAGGGAACTAACTATGGCTACACCTTC. Encoded protein: CSVGQGTNYGYTF. This chain joins TRBV29-1 and TRBJ1-2, with 8 nucleotides matching TRBD1. This CDR3 spans 13 amino acids. Germline V lookup: CDR1 SQVTM, CDR2 ANQGSEA. V dropped 6 bases and J dropped 0; count of bases not matched to a gene: 3.

The count of this clone is one. The same CDR3 also results from other DNA sequences found in this sample. The CDR3 loop reads CASSLRQGNTEAFF. The CDR3 coding sequence is TGTGCCAGCAGCTTAAGGCAGGGGAACACTGAAGCTTTCTTT. The chain employs TRBV7-9 and TRBJ1-1; D is possibly TRBD1 (5 bases). The CDR3 length is 14 residues. With 2 bases removed from V and 1 base from J, the gap between germline ends came to 8 bases. Germline CDR1 and CDR2: SEHNR and FQNEAQ (reference sequence).

V gene TRBV9 combines with J gene TRBJ2-1; the match to TRBD2 covers 9 bases. The CDR3 consists of 16 residues. With 0 bases clipped from V and 7 bases from J, the junction kept 8 bases outside the gene matches. CDR1 is SGDLS, CDR2 YYNGEE, per germline. The chain's CDR3 is CASSVVVGGGANEQFF. The CDR3 DNA is TGTGCCAGCAGCGTAGTGGTCGGCGGGGGGGCGAATGAGCAGTTCTTC.

J is TRBJ1-1 and V is TRBV11-2; 9 bases line up with TRBD1. The CDR3 sequence is 14 residues long. Germline values: CDR1 SGHAT, CDR2 FQNNGV. J was trimmed by 10 bases and V by 6 bases; bases with no gene match: 12. CDR3 in amino acids: CASRTTGGHNGAFF. CDR3 coding DNA: TGTGCCAGCAGAACGACAGGGGGTCATAACGGAGCTTTCTTT.

The chain links TRBV2 to TRBJ2-5; 7 bases are shared with TRBD1. Germline trimming cut 4 bases from V and 3 bases from J; bases unmatched to any gene: 8. Germline CDR1 SNHLY, CDR2 FYNNEI. This CDR3 comprises 15 residues. CDR3 in amino acids: CASSAGQPGKETQYF. For the CDR3, the DNA is TGTGCCAGCAGTGCGGGACAGCCTGGCAAAGAGACCCAGTACTTC.

CDR3 nucleotide sequence: TGTGCCAGCAGCTATTTCCCGGGACAGGGGAACACTGAAGCTTTCTTT. The encoded protein is CASSYFPGQGNTEAFF. The genes are TRBV7-2 and TRBJ1-1; 9 bases line up with TRBD1. The CDR3 covers 16 residues. Germline V gene lookup returns CDR1 SGHTA and CDR2 FQGNSA. The trim removed 4 bases at V and 1 base at J, leaving 7 bases unmatched.

This clone has more than one count but fewer than ten. The chain couples TRBV6-5 to TRBJ2-5, with D perhaps matching TRBD2 (5 bases). The V and J ends lost 0 bases and 3 bases respectively, with 11 bases between them. This CDR3 has 15 residues. Per germline, CDR1 MNHEY and CDR2 SVGAGI. DNA of the CDR3: TGTGCCAGCAGTTACTCGGGTGAGGGAGAAGAGACCCAGTACTTC. It codes for CASSYSGEGEETQYF.

The V gene is TRBV18, the J gene TRBJ2-7; D is ambiguous. Trimming left V 2 bases short and J 2 bases short, with 4 bases between. This CDR3 is 12 amino acids long. The V gene's germline CDR1 is KGHSH and CDR2 LQKENI. CDR3 protein: CASSPVTYEQYF. CDR3 sequence (DNA): TGTGCCAGCTCACCAGTTACCTACGAGCAGTACTTC.

V gene TRBV9 combines with J gene TRBJ2-5; D possibly corresponds to TRBD2 (7 bases). Germline V CDR1 and CDR2: SGDLS, YYNGEE. V was cut by 4 bases and J by 4 bases, with 23 bases left in between. CDR3 length equals 17 residues. The CDR3 bases are TGTGCCAGCAGCCAAACGGGGGGACACGCAAGAACAGAGACCCAGTACTTC. Residues: CASSQTGGHARTETQYF.

This clone was counted once. The V gene is TRBV11-1, the J gene TRBJ2-7; possible D gene TRBD1, 6 bases. Germline V gene sequence: CDR1 SGHAT, CDR2 FQDESV (reference sequence). V shed 7 bases and J shed 3 bases, with 10 bases lying between them. The CDR3 totals 12 residues. CDR3 in DNA: TGTGCCAGCAACAGAGGGGGCTACGAGCAGTACTTC. Protein: CASNRGGYEQYF.

The V gene is TRBV19, the J gene TRBJ1-1; possible D gene TRBD1, 6 bases. This CDR3 contains 14 residues. The germline gives CDR1 LNHDA, CDR2 SQIVND (reference sequence). Trimming shortened V by 5 bases and J by 8 bases, and 18 bases separated the two germline ends. The CDR3 nucleotides read TGTGCCAGTAGTCCCAGGGGTTGGGCGGAAGAAGCTTTCTTT. Translated: CASSPRGWAEEAFF.

The chain combines TRBV7-2 with TRBJ2-3, with 12 bases aligning to TRBD2. Germline V gene data show CDR1 as SGHTA and CDR2 as FQGNSA. The CDR3 contains 18 residues. Unmatched junction bases numbered 12, after V lost 1 base and J lost 7 bases. In DNA, the CDR3 is TGTGCCAGCAGCTTAGTCCCGGGACTAGCGGGCCGAGGGAATACGCAGTATTTT. It yields the protein CASSLVPGLAGRGNTQYF.

The chain has TRBV6-5 and TRBJ1-4; possible D gene TRBD1, 5 bases. Germline assignment: CDR1 MNHEY and CDR2 SVGAGI. V lost 6 bases and J 7 bases, leaving 12 bases between the germline ends. CDR3 length: 13 residues. CDR3 residues: CASSQDKTEKLFF. Written as DNA, the CDR3 is TGTGCCAGCAGCCAGGACAAGACTGAAAAACTGTTTTTT.

The CDR3 coding sequence is TGTGCCAGCAGTGATTCTGGGACACACAAAGAGACCCAGTACTTC. Residues: CASSDSGTHKETQYF. This chain connects TRBV9 to TRBJ2-5, with a tentative D call TRBD1 (6 bases). V lost 5 bases and J 3 bases, leaving 17 bases between the germline ends. Germline CDR1 is SGDLS and CDR2 is YYNGEE. CDR3 length: 15 residues.

In this sample, this clone turned up once. The J gene is TRBJ2-1, the V gene TRBV4-1; D is uncertain. V lost 2 bases, J lost 2 bases, and 10 bases lay in between. This CDR3 has 15 residues. Germline lookup yields CDR1 MGHRA and CDR2 YSYEKL. This CDR3 is CASSQTPRAYNEQFF. Here the CDR3 DNA reads TGCGCCAGCAGCCAAACTCCTCGGGCCTACAATGAGCAGTTCTTC.